This entry lists 8 T cell receptor beta chains sequenced from one sample in a study of blood T cell repertoires in COVID-19. Clones were sequenced by immunoSEQ multiplex PCR, and TCRdb holds only the in-frame ones, with some missing. The sample shows about 370,000 clones, 85% to 90% of them seen only once. Specimen: PBMCs or T cells enriched from blood (not recorded which). All receptors come from a woman aged 30 to 39 who had recovered from COVID-19.

V usage is TRBV6-5 and J usage is TRBJ2-1; 9 nucleotides match TRBD2. Trimming took 8 bases from V and 6 from J; bases not matched to a gene: 5. This CDR3 region has 13 residues. The germline CDR1 and CDR2 sequences are MNHEY and SVGAGI. For the CDR3, the DNA is TGTGCCAGCCGTAGGACTAGCGTCAATGAGCAGTTCTTC. Translation: CASRRTSVNEQFF.

As for this clone: The same CDR3 also results from other DNA sequences found in this sample. The chain recombines TRBV6-5 with TRBJ1-2; D uncertain. Trimming removed 6 bases from V and 4 bases from J, with 12 bases in between. The CDR3 extends over 13 amino acids. Per the germline V gene, CDR1 is MNHEY and CDR2 is SVGAGI. CDR3 in amino acids: CASSRGGGYGYTF. CDR3 DNA: TGTGCCAGCAGCCGCGGCGGAGGCTATGGCTACACCTTC.

The chain links TRBV5-1 to TRBJ1-4; 9 bases agree with TRBD1. The J segment lost 6 bases and the V segment lost 4 bases, leaving 1 base of the junction unmatched. The CDR3 runs to 13 residues. Germline-derived CDR1 and CDR2 are SGHRS and YFSETQ. The CDR3 DNA reads TGCGCCAGCAGCGGGACAGGGTATGAAAAACTGTTTTTT. Its translation: CASSGTGYEKLFF.

J is TRBJ2-3 and V is TRBV5-4, with 9 nucleotides matching TRBD2. CDR1 and CDR2 (germline): SGHNT, YYREEE (reference sequence). This CDR3 contains 17 residues. V trimming: 1 base; J trimming: 3 bases; junction bases outside the gene matches: 9. In nucleotides, the CDR3 is TGTGCCAGCAGCTTGAGGAGGGTAGCGGGGGATACAGATACGCAGTATTTT. Translation gives CASSLRRVAGDTDTQYF.

This chain links TRBV7-9 with TRBJ1-1; no reliable D call. Trimming took 2 bases from V and 5 from J, leaving 6 bases between them. Germline CDR1 SEHNR, CDR2 FQNEAQ (reference sequence). There are 12 residues in the CDR3. The CDR3 reads CASSLILTEAFF. The CDR3 DNA reads as TGTGCCAGCAGCTTAATCCTAACTGAAGCTTTCTTT.

The chain combines TRBV2 with TRBJ1-5, with D perhaps TRBD1 (6 bases). The CDR3 length is 14 residues. Trimming shortened V by 8 bases and J by 7 bases, and 18 bases separated the two germline ends. The germline gives CDR1 SNHLY, CDR2 FYNNEI. The CDR3 reads CASEGTGHGQPQHF. The DNA of the CDR3 is TGTGCCAGCGAAGGAACAGGGCACGGCCAGCCCCAGCATTTT.

The V call is TRBV27, the J call TRBJ2-1; 8 bases fit TRBD2. Germline trimming cut 6 bases from V and 5 bases from J; bases unmatched to any gene: 6. The CDR3 sequence is 14 residues long. The germline gives CDR1 MNHEY, CDR2 SMNVEV (reference sequence). The CDR3: CASSPQLADNEQFF. CDR3 sequence (DNA): TGTGCCAGCAGCCCTCAACTAGCGGACAATGAGCAGTTCTTC.

The chain links TRBV27 to TRBJ1-6, with TRBD1 identical over 7 bases. Unmatched junction bases numbered 9, after V lost 4 bases and J lost 0 bases. Looked up from germline, CDR1 is MNHEY and CDR2 is SMNVEV (reference sequence). The CDR3 runs to 18 residues. The CDR3 coding sequence is TGTGCCAGCAGTTCCACGGGACAGAGGAGCTCCTATAATTCACCCCTCCACTTT. This encodes CASSSTGQRSSYNSPLHF.